This TCR beta chain was captured by sequencing in a study of blood T cell repertoires in COVID-19. Study details: Nucleic acid was either cDNA or gDNA, and it came from T cells, B-cell-depleted T cells, or PBMCs.

Contact with a PCR-confirmed or clinician-diagnosed COVID-19 case occurred within 2 weeks of entry. Source study methods: Nucleated cell number was recorded as an estimate derived from reference gene primer amplification. Generated by immunoSEQ multiplex PCR, the TCRdb table keeps only in-frame clones and is missing some. That table is the source of V, J and clone size, and D and trimming were worked out from the DNA. Altogether some 300,000 clones are present, roughly 91% being singletons, with the ten largest covering 2.9%. This CDR3 region has 14 residues. Germline lookup yields CDR1 SGHDN and CDR2 FVKESK. The ends were cut back, 4 bases at V and 3 bases at J, with 10 bases in the middle.

The source material was PBMCs or T cells enriched from blood (not recorded which). The receptor comes from a woman in her fifties or sixties who had been exposed to COVID-19. This chain uses TRBV14 with TRBJ1-5; D is possibly TRBD1 (6 bases). Written as DNA, the CDR3 is TGTGCCAGCAGCCCACAGGGCCCCAATCAGCCCCAGCATTTT. Translated: CASSPQGPNQPQHF.